The 4 T cell receptor beta chains listed next were all sequenced from one sample in a study of identical twins. TCRdb reprocessed the 5' RACE reads via MiXCR and lists one record per CDR3 protein. The repertoire consists of under 300,000 distinct CDR3 sequences, with around 8.8% occurring once and the leading ten covering less than 4%. The data were also submitted as part of a second study, on yellow fever vaccine responses in identical twins.

Material: CD8+ T cells sorted from blood. Receptor source: a woman under 30 in good health.

This clonotype was found a few times. The V call is TRBV4-3, the J call TRBJ2-2; D is unresolved. Germline V CDR1 and CDR2: LGHNA, YSLEER. The CDR3 spans 17 residues. V gave up 1 base and J gave up 2 bases, with 14 bases separating them. For the CDR3, the DNA is TGCGCCAGCAGCCAAGGATTCCCTCCCCCTAACACCGGGGAGCTGTTTTTT. Protein sequence: CASSQGFPPPNTGELFF.

This clonotype was counted between two and nine times. The chain employs TRBV3-1 and TRBJ2-7; 7 nucleotides match TRBD1. The V gene end was trimmed by 4 bases and the J gene end by 5 bases; junction bases not matched to a gene: 8. Germline V gives CDR1 LGHDT, CDR2 YNNKEL (reference sequence). CDR3 length: 14 amino acids. The DNA of the CDR3 is TGTGCCAGCAGCCCGGTCAACAGGGGCCACGAGCAGTACTTC. It specifies CASSPVNRGHEQYF.

This clonotype has just a few counts. The chain joins TRBV6-1 to TRBJ2-3, with TRBD2 matching 13 bases. After removal of 8 bases from V and 1 base from J, the junction contained 6 bases not matched to a gene. There are 16 residues in the CDR3. Looked up from germline, CDR1 is MNHNS and CDR2 is SASEGT. In DNA, the CDR3 is TGTGCCAGCGAACTAGCGGGGGGGCCGGGCACAGATACGCAGTATTTT. This sequence encodes CASELAGGPGTDTQYF.

This clonotype was seen ten or more times. The V gene is TRBV4-3, the J gene TRBJ2-7; 9 nucleotides match TRBD2. This CDR3 has 17 amino acids. The germline V gene encodes CDR1 LGHNA and CDR2 YSLEER. The V and J ends lost 3 bases and 5 bases, in that order; junction bases with no gene match: 14. CDR3 in amino acids: CASSQGATSGYFNEQYF. CDR3 in DNA: TGCGCCAGCAGCCAGGGAGCTACTAGCGGGTATTTCAACGAGCAGTACTTC.